This passage covers 28 T cell receptor beta chains from one sample sequenced in a study of blood T cell repertoires in COVID-19 (dated by TCRdb to 2019 to 2021). The method behind the library was the immunoSEQ multiplex PCR assay. TCRdb mirrors the immuneACCESS table, restricted to in-frame sequences. Some clones are absent from its copies; in checked studies, under half trace to an unresolved V gene, and the reason for the others is unknown. Recorded for this sample are about 320,000 clones; approximately 81% of them occurred a single time. The top ten hold around 1.9% of the sample. Sequenced: PBMCs or T cells enriched from blood (not recorded which). The receptors come from a young woman who had been exposed to COVID-19.

The chain carries TRBV19 and TRBJ2-1, with D possibly matching TRBD2 (5 bases). The CDR3 sequence is 16 residues long. Trimming shortened V by 7 bases and J by 0 bases, and 16 bases separated the two germline ends. CDR1 and CDR2 (germline): LNHDA, SQIVND (reference sequence). The CDR3: CASTRTSTRSYNEQFF. Written as DNA, the CDR3 is TGTGCCAGTACGCGGACTTCCACCCGCTCCTACAATGAGCAGTTCTTC.

The chain uses TRBV6-2 or TRBV6-3 and TRBJ2-7; 12 bases are a match to TRBD2. Germline V gene data show CDR1 as MNHEY and CDR2 as SVGEGT. This CDR3 is 18 amino acids long. The trim removed 3 bases at V and 5 bases at J, leaving 14 bases unmatched. DNA of the CDR3: TGTGCCAGCAGTTATGGAGGCGCCTCTAGCGGGGGGGCCCACGAGCAGTACTTC. It encodes CASSYGGASSGGAHEQYF.

The chain uses TRBV30 and TRBJ2-7; 8 bases are shared with TRBD1. CDR1 and CDR2 from the germline V gene are GTSNPN and SVGIG (reference sequence). This CDR3 is built from 14 residues. The trim removed 0 bases at V and 5 bases at J, leaving 6 bases unmatched. The CDR3 is CAWSVPRTGNEQYF. The CDR3 DNA follows: TGTGCCTGGAGTGTACCAAGGACAGGGAACGAGCAGTACTTC.

The rearrangement joins TRBV15 to TRBJ2-7, with D uncertain. CDR1 and CDR2 from the germline V gene are LNHNV and YYDKDF (reference sequence). V lost 2 bases, J lost 6 bases, and 11 bases lay in between. The CDR3 has 13 amino acids. Here the CDR3 reads CATSRPRPGEQYF. In nucleotides, the CDR3 is TGTGCCACCAGCAGACCTAGACCCGGCGAGCAGTACTTC.

This chain links TRBV5-1 with TRBJ1-1, with unresolved D. Per the germline V gene, CDR1 is SGHRS and CDR2 is YFSETQ. V lost 4 bases to trimming and J lost 1 base, with 8 bases between them. The CDR3 has 13 residues. The CDR3 DNA reads as TGCGCCAGCAGCATTTCAGAGAACACTGAAGCTTTCTTT. This encodes CASSISENTEAFF.

The chain recombines TRBV19 with TRBJ1-5; TRBD1 matches 7 bases. This CDR3 has 15 residues. The V segment lost 7 bases and the J segment 4 bases; nucleotides outside the gene matches: 10. In germline, CDR1 is LNHDA, CDR2 SQIVND (reference sequence). The CDR3 DNA is TGTGCCAGTACCCTGACAGGGTTTGCAAATCAGCCCCAGCATTTT. Residues: CASTLTGFANQPQHF. The full variable domain, its missing parts supplied by reference TRBV19 and TRBJ1-5, is DGGITQSPKYLFRKEGQNVTLSCEQNLNHDAMYWYRQDPGQGLRLIYYSQIVNDFQKGDIAEGYSVSREKKESFPLTVTSAQKNPTAFYLCASTLTGFANQPQHFGDGTRLSIL.

The rearrangement uses TRBV13 and TRBJ1-1; TRBD1 matches at 7 bases. Germline V gene lookup returns CDR1 PRHDT and CDR2 FYEKMQ (reference sequence). The CDR3 extends over 15 amino acids. V shed 5 bases and J 0 bases; nucleotides not matched to a gene: 6. CDR3: CASSLPGGVNTEAFF. In DNA form, the CDR3 reads TGTGCCAGCAGCCTGCCAGGGGGTGTGAACACTGAAGCTTTCTTT. The full variable domain, its missing parts supplied by reference TRBV13 and TRBJ1-1, is AAGVIQSPRHLIKEKRETATLKCYPIPRHDTVYWYQQGPGQDPQFLISFYEKMQSDKGSIPDRFSAQQFSDYHSELNMSSLELGDSALYFCASSLPGGVNTEAFFGQGTRLTVV.

This clone has more than one count but fewer than ten. The DNA for the CDR3 is TGTGCCAGCAGTTTATCAGGGACTCACGAGCAGTACTTC. This sequence encodes CASSLSGTHEQYF. The chain links TRBV27 to TRBJ2-7, with a weak D call TRBD2 (6 bases). Per germline, CDR1 MNHEY and CDR2 SMNVEV (reference sequence). The CDR3 is 13 amino acids. V was trimmed by 0 bases and J by 5 bases, leaving 8 bases between them.

This rearrangement joins TRBV2 to TRBJ1-2; TRBD1 is a possible D gene (5 bases). CDR1 and CDR2 from the germline V gene are SNHLY and FYNNEI. The length of the CDR3 is 13 residues. Trimming left V 7 bases short and J 10 bases short, with 19 bases between. The CDR3 region has the DNA TGTGCCAGCACGTGGCGGGACGGTGTCGACTACACCTTC. Its protein product is CASTWRDGVDYTF.

The V gene is TRBV4-1, the J gene TRBJ1-4, with 9 bases matching TRBD1. J gave up 6 bases and V 2 bases, and 7 bases lay outside the gene matches. The CDR3 extends over 16 amino acids. The germline CDR1 and CDR2 sequences are MGHRA and YSYEKL. The CDR3 spells CASSQSQGAGDEKLFF. For the CDR3, the DNA is TGCGCCAGCAGCCAATCACAGGGGGCAGGGGATGAAAAACTGTTTTTT.

The rearrangement uses TRBV12-5 and TRBJ1-3, with D possibly TRBD1 on 5 matching bases. The V end lost 11 bases, the J end lost 4 bases, and 18 bases lay between the germline ends. Germline V CDR1 and CDR2: LGHNT, FRNRAP. The CDR3 contains 14 residues. The CDR3 DNA follows: TGTGCTTGTCGACCGCAGGGCGCCGGAAACACCATATATTTT. Encoded protein: CACRPQGAGNTIYF.

This clone was detected once. The rearrangement uses TRBV28 and TRBJ1-1, with TRBD1 identical over 8 bases. Trimming removed 2 bases from V and 10 bases from J; junction bases left unmatched: 6. This CDR3 spans 13 amino acids. Germline lookup yields CDR1 MDHEN and CDR2 SYDVKM. The CDR3 DNA reads TGTGCCAGCAGTTTACCCCCCAGGGGGCGAGCTTTCTTT. Its translation: CASSLPPRGRAFF.

V gene TRBV27 combines with J gene TRBJ2-1, with 12 bases fitting TRBD2. The CDR3 contains 14 residues. J was trimmed by 6 bases and V by 7 bases; bases with no gene match: 4. Germline assignment: CDR1 MNHEY and CDR2 SMNVEV (reference sequence). As DNA, the CDR3 is TGTGCCAGCAACCTAGCGGGAGGGTTCAATGAGCAGTTCTTC. Translated: CASNLAGGFNEQFF.

In its sample, this clone was seen a few times. J is TRBJ2-7 and V is TRBV6-6; TRBD2 agrees at 8 bases. Per germline, CDR1 MNHNY and CDR2 SVGAGI (reference sequence). The CDR3 length is 15 residues. V lost 2 bases to trimming and J lost 3 bases; unmatched junction nucleotides: 6. The CDR3 protein is CASSYAGGAGYEQYF. The CDR3, as DNA: TGTGCCAGCAGTTACGCCGGGGGGGCCGGCTACGAGCAGTACTTC.

The chain links TRBV7-3 to TRBJ1-1, with 11 bases aligning to TRBD1. This CDR3 is built from 16 residues. The junction had 9 bases not matched to a gene; V was cut back by 8 bases and J by 1 base. CDR1 is SGHTA and CDR2 is FQGTGA in the germline V gene. The CDR3 nucleotides read TGTGCCAGCTCCAGGACAGGGGGCTTTGGGAACACTGAAGCTTTCTTT. This translates into CASSRTGGFGNTEAFF.

In its sample, this clone was seen once. V and J are TRBV5-6 and TRBJ2-1; 8 nucleotides line up with TRBD2. Germline V gives CDR1 SGHDT, CDR2 YYEEEE. This CDR3 has 17 residues. J gave up 7 bases and V 0 bases, and 12 bases lay outside the gene matches. Here the CDR3 DNA reads TGTGCCAGCAGCTTGGGGGGTAGCGGGGCGAATATGAATGAGCAGTTCTTC. Protein product: CASSLGGSGANMNEQFF.

The rearrangement uses TRBV27 and TRBJ2-5; the match to TRBD2 covers 8 bases. The CDR3 is 16 amino acids. Germline loops: CDR1 MNHEY, CDR2 SMNVEV (reference sequence). V gave up 5 bases and J gave up 1 base; unmatched junction bases: 9. DNA for the CDR3: TGTGCCAGCAGTAGAATCAGCGGGAGAGGCCAAGAGACCCAGTACTTC. Residues: CASSRISGRGQETQYF.

The rearrangement uses TRBV6-5 and TRBJ2-1; the D is unclear. V was shortened by 5 bases and J by 8 bases, with 10 bases between the two germline ends. Germline V lookup: CDR1 MNHEY, CDR2 SVGAGI. The CDR3 covers 12 residues. The chain's CDR3 is CASSSTVYEQFF. For the CDR3, the DNA is TGTGCCAGCAGTAGTACAGTCTATGAGCAGTTCTTC.

This chain connects TRBV5-1 to TRBJ1-2; no reliable D call. There are 13 residues in the CDR3. Germline CDR1 is SGHRS and CDR2 is YFSETQ. V was pared by 2 bases and J by 8 bases, with 13 bases between. The CDR3 region is CASSLEGSRGYTF. CDR3 DNA: TGCGCCAGCAGCTTAGAGGGTTCGAGAGGCTACACCTTC.

The chain employs TRBV27 and TRBJ2-5; 7 bases line up with TRBD2. The CDR3 is 14 residues long. Trimming took 5 bases from V and 1 from J; bases not matched to a gene: 4. Germline values: CDR1 MNHEY, CDR2 SMNVEV (reference sequence). CDR3: CASSPRLAQETQYF. The CDR3 nucleotides read TGTGCCAGCAGTCCCCGACTAGCCCAAGAGACCCAGTACTTC.

This chain joins TRBV9 and TRBJ1-4, with D unclear. Germline CDR1 SGDLS, CDR2 YYNGEE. The CDR3 sequence is 14 residues long. The V and J ends lost 0 bases and 5 bases respectively, with 8 bases between them. The CDR3 here is CASSVGAGNEKLFF. As DNA, the CDR3 is TGTGCCAGCAGCGTAGGGGCGGGGAATGAAAAACTGTTTTTT. Using reference TRBV9 and TRBJ1-4 for the parts outside the CDR3, the full variable domain is DSGVTQTPKHLITATGQRVTLRCSPRSGDLSVYWYQQSLDQGLQFLIQYYNGEERAKGNILERFSAQQFPDLHSELNLSSLELGDSALYFCASSVGAGNEKLFFGSGTQLSVL.

This clone was seen a handful of times. The V gene is TRBV6-4, the J gene TRBJ2-1; 9 bases line up with TRBD2. Germline CDR1 reads MRHNA; CDR2 reads SNTAGT. The CDR3 is 15 residues long. V was pared by 3 bases and J by 2 bases, with 2 bases of the junction left unmatched. The CDR3 bases are TGTGCCAGCAGTGAGCGGGAGGGCCCCTACAATGAGCAGTTCTTC. Its protein is CASSEREGPYNEQFF.

The chain joins TRBV28 to TRBJ1-3; D unresolved. Trimming shortened V by 3 bases and J by 1 base, and 13 bases separated the two germline ends. The CDR3 is 16 amino acids. Looked up from germline, CDR1 is MDHEN and CDR2 is SYDVKM. In DNA form, the CDR3 reads TGTGCCAGCAGTTTGCCCCAACGGTTTTCTGGAAACACCATATATTTT. Protein: CASSLPQRFSGNTIYF.

V is TRBV3-1 (or the pseudogene TRBV3-2) and J is TRBJ2-5, with D perhaps matching TRBD2 (6 bases). CDR1 is LGHDT and CDR2 is YNNKEL in the germline V gene (reference sequence). Trimming cost V 7 bases and J 6 bases, with 24 bases left between them. The CDR3 consists of 16 residues. The CDR3 sequence: CASTSRAGGLGKTQYF. DNA for the CDR3: TGTGCCAGCACCTCCAGGGCAGGAGGGCTCGGAAAGACCCAGTACTTC.

The chain has TRBV28 and TRBJ2-7; 8 bases agree with TRBD1. CDR3 length equals 14 residues. Trimming removed 4 bases from V and 5 bases from J; junction bases left unmatched: 7. CDR1 and CDR2 (germline): MDHEN, SYDVKM. CDR3 nucleotide sequence: TGTGCCAGCAGTTCACTGACAGGGGCCCACGAGCAGTACTTC. This translates into CASSSLTGAHEQYF.

V usage is TRBV28 and J usage is TRBJ2-2; D gene unclear. There are 12 residues in the CDR3. The V gene lost 5 bases and the J gene lost 1 base, with 2 bases spanning the gap. Germline V gene lookup returns CDR1 MDHEN and CDR2 SYDVKM. The CDR3 loop reads CASSQNTGELFF. CDR3 nucleotides: TGTGCCAGCAGTCAGAACACCGGGGAGCTGTTTTTT.

The V call is TRBV7-9, the J call TRBJ2-2, with TRBD2 matching 9 bases. In germline, CDR1 is SEHNR, CDR2 FQNEAQ (reference sequence). The CDR3 covers 14 residues. J lost 5 bases, V lost 3 bases, and 1 base had no gene match. In DNA, the CDR3 is TGTGCCAGCAGCTTGGCGGGAGGGACCGGGGAGCTGTTTTTT. It encodes CASSLAGGTGELFF.

The chain recombines TRBV7-8 with TRBJ2-3; D unclear. V lost 1 base and J 1 base, leaving 9 bases between the germline ends. CDR1 is SGHVS, CDR2 FQNEAQ, per germline. The CDR3 spans 15 residues. CDR3 protein: CASSLEQSGTDTQYF. The CDR3, as DNA: TGTGCCAGCAGCTTAGAACAATCAGGCACAGATACGCAGTATTTT.